Below, 23 T cell receptor beta chains from the same sample are listed, as sequenced in a study of T cell responses to AZD1222 COVID-19 vaccine. Sequencing used immunoSEQ multiplex PCR; TCRdb keeps in-frame clones, though not all of them. The repertoire consists of 80,000 to 100,000 clones, with 86% occurring once and the leading ten covering approximately 6%. The sample consisted of peripheral blood, taken on day 0 of AZD1222 vaccination. These receptors came from an adult in good health.

This chain's CDR3 is CASSFNLAGGSETQYF. CDR3 nucleotide sequence: TGTGCCAGCAGCTTTAATCTAGCGGGAGGGTCAGAGACCCAGTACTTC. The chain couples TRBV7-9 to TRBJ2-5; 12 bases line up with TRBD2. Germline V gene sequence: CDR1 SEHNR, CDR2 FQNEAQ (reference sequence). The CDR3 sequence is 16 residues long. The ends lost 3 bases at V and 4 bases at J; junction bases unmatched: 6.

This chain uses TRBV27 with TRBJ2-5; 9 bases are shared with TRBD2. Trimming at V came to 6 bases and at J to 6 bases, leaving 14 bases not matched to a gene. Germline V lookup: CDR1 MNHEY, CDR2 SMNVEV (reference sequence). The CDR3 runs 16 residues. CDR3 residues: CASRSNSLAGTKTQYF. CDR3 nucleotides: TGTGCCAGCAGGAGTAATTCCCTAGCGGGGACCAAGACCCAGTACTTC.

The CDR3, as DNA: TGTGCCAGTAGCCCCGGGACAGTCTATGGCTACACCTTC. This gives the protein CASSPGTVYGYTF. The V and J genes are TRBV19 and TRBJ1-2; 7 bases fit TRBD1. CDR1 is LNHDA, CDR2 SQIVND, per germline (reference sequence). The CDR3 length is 13 residues. After removal of 6 bases from V and 4 bases from J, the junction contained 5 bases not matched to a gene. The complete variable domain, with remaining parts taken from reference TRBV19 and TRBJ1-2, reads DGGITQSPKYLFRKEGQNVTLSCEQNLNHDAMYWYRQDPGQGLRLIYYSQIVNDFQKGDIAEGYSVSREKKESFPLTVTSAQKNPTAFYLCASSPGTVYGYTFGSGTRLTVV.

The J gene is TRBJ1-5, the V gene TRBV30, with D perhaps matching TRBD1 (5 bases). The V gene's germline CDR1 is GTSNPN and CDR2 SVGIG (reference sequence). There are 14 residues in the CDR3. V lost 2 bases and J lost 6, with 14 bases in between. CDR3 residues: CAWSSWGGSQPQHF. The CDR3 DNA sequence: TGTGCCTGGAGTTCCTGGGGGGGAAGTCAGCCCCAGCATTTT.

The sample holds a few counts of this clone. This chain connects TRBV30 to TRBJ2-1, with TRBD2 matching over 7 bases. After removal of 0 bases from V and 6 bases from J, the junction contained 5 bases not matched to a gene. The CDR3 sequence is 14 residues long. Germline V gene data show CDR1 as GTSNPN and CDR2 as SVGIG (reference sequence). DNA for the CDR3: TGTGCCTGGAGTGTTGGAACTAGCGTCAATGAGCAGTTCTTC. This gives the protein CAWSVGTSVNEQFF.

J is TRBJ2-2 and V is TRBV7-2, with D unresolved. Trimming removed 5 bases at V and 6 bases at J, with 4 bases between. The CDR3 consists of 11 residues. Germline-derived CDR1 and CDR2 are SGHTA and FQGNSA. As DNA, the CDR3 is TGTGCCAGCAGCCAATCCGGGGAGCTGTTTTTT. This translates into CASSQSGELFF.

This chain links TRBV7-8 with TRBJ2-1; 15 positions agree with TRBD2. Germline V gene lookup returns CDR1 SGHVS and CDR2 FQNEAQ. V lost 5 bases and J lost 3; bases outside the gene matches: 5. The CDR3 runs 17 residues. The CDR3 nucleotides read TGTGCCAGCAGCCCCGGGACTAGCGGGGGGATCTACAATGAGCAGTTCTTC. This translates into CASSPGTSGGIYNEQFF.

Here the CDR3 reads CASSTQGGQPQHF. The CDR3 DNA sequence: TGTGCCAGCAGCACACAGGGAGGCCAGCCCCAGCATTTT. The chain combines TRBV7-2 with TRBJ1-5; weak D call: TRBD1 (6 bases). V lost 5 bases to trimming and J lost 7 bases, with 12 bases between them. Germline values: CDR1 SGHTA, CDR2 FQGNSA. The CDR3 spans 13 residues.

The V and J genes are TRBV6-5 and TRBJ2-2; 7 bases agree with TRBD1. CDR3 length equals 15 residues. Unmatched junction bases numbered 9, after V lost 6 bases and J lost 5 bases. Germline CDR1 reads MNHEY; CDR2 reads SVGAGI. CDR3: CASSLTGSGTGELFF. CDR3 DNA: TGTGCCAGCAGCCTGACAGGGTCTGGGACCGGGGAGCTGTTTTTT.

This chain joins TRBV18 and TRBJ2-1, with TRBD1 identical over 9 bases. CDR1 and CDR2 (germline): KGHSH, LQKENI. With V trimmed by 3 bases and J by 5 bases, 14 bases remained unmatched. This CDR3 is built from 18 residues. The CDR3 coding sequence is TGTGCCAGCTCACCCCAAGCCCCGGGACAGGGAATGAACAATGAGCAGTTCTTC. It yields the protein CASSPQAPGQGMNNEQFF.

The chain has TRBV4-1 and TRBJ2-5; D is unclear. Trimming pared 0 bases from V and 1 base from J, leaving 6 bases between. CDR1 and CDR2 from the germline V gene are MGHRA and YSYEKL. The CDR3 runs to 14 residues. The DNA for the CDR3 is TGCGCCAGCAGCCAAGATGGAGCCCAAGAGACCCAGTACTTC. Its protein product is CASSQDGAQETQYF.

This chain uses TRBV10-1 with TRBJ1-1; TRBD1 matches at 7 bases. The CDR3 runs to 14 residues. Germline V gene lookup returns CDR1 WNHNN and CDR2 SYGVQD (reference sequence). The trim removed 2 bases at V and 6 bases at J, leaving 6 bases unmatched. The CDR3 DNA sequence: TGCGCCAGCAGTGAGAGAAGGGACAGCTCTGAAGCTTTCTTT. It yields the protein CASSERRDSSEAFF.

The chain links TRBV7-2 to TRBJ2-7; D remains ambiguous. This CDR3 spans 11 amino acids. V dropped 5 bases and J dropped 3 bases, with 5 bases sitting between them. CDR1 is SGHTA, CDR2 FQGNSA, per germline. The DNA for the CDR3 is TGTGCCAGCAGCCTGAACTACGAGCAGTACTTC. Translation gives CASSLNYEQYF.

V usage is TRBV29-1 and J usage is TRBJ2-1, with D possibly TRBD1 on 5 matching bases. The CDR3 runs to 22 residues. Germline CDR1 SQVTM, CDR2 ANQGSEA. V lost 1 base and J lost 5, with 36 bases in between. CDR3 in amino acids: CSVEAEQGVVGFLGLLNNEQFF. CDR3 sequence (DNA): TGCAGCGTTGAAGCGGAACAAGGGGTGGTCGGCTTCCTGGGCCTGCTGAACAATGAGCAGTTCTTC.

This chain uses TRBV5-1 with TRBJ2-3; 7 nucleotides match TRBD2. This CDR3 is built from 16 residues. Trimming took 1 base from V and 7 from J; bases not matched to a gene: 12. The germline gives CDR1 SGHRS, CDR2 YFSETQ. The CDR3 DNA reads as TGCGCCAGCAGCTTGTGGGGAGGGTCTGGGGCGAATACGCAGTATTTT. Residues: CASSLWGGSGANTQYF.

The V call is TRBV5-4, the J call TRBJ1-1; maybe TRBD1 (5 bases). Germline CDR1 is SGHNT and CDR2 is YYREEE (reference sequence). V lost 2 bases, J lost 1 base, and 12 bases lay in between. The CDR3 is 15 amino acids. CDR3 in amino acids: CASSFALGQNTEAFF. In DNA form, the CDR3 reads TGTGCCAGCAGCTTTGCGCTGGGGCAGAACACTGAAGCTTTCTTT. Complete variable domain (other parts from reference TRBV5-4 and TRBJ1-1): ETGVTQSPTHLIKTRGQQVTLRCSSQSGHNTVSWYQQALGQGPQFIFQYYREEENGRGNFPPRFSGLQFPNYSSELNVNALELDDSALYLCASSFALGQNTEAFFGQGTRLTVV.

The chain employs TRBV5-1 and TRBJ1-4, with D unresolved. Germline V gives CDR1 SGHRS, CDR2 YFSETQ. CDR3 length: 15 amino acids. V lost 0 bases to trimming and J lost 6 bases, with 12 bases between them. The CDR3 sequence is CASSLGQGWDEKLFF. CDR3 nucleotide sequence: TGCGCCAGCAGCTTGGGACAAGGGTGGGATGAAAAACTGTTTTTT.

In its sample, this clone was seen a few times. The V gene is TRBV6-1, the J gene TRBJ2-3, with D maybe TRBD1 (6 bases). The CDR3 contains 16 residues. CDR1 is MNHNS, CDR2 SASEGT, per germline. V was clipped by 4 bases and J by 0 bases, with 14 bases between them. The CDR3 coding sequence is TGTGCCAGCAGTGGCCTTATGGGGGCTAGCACAGATACGCAGTATTTT. Translation gives CASSGLMGASTDTQYF.

The CDR3 loop reads CASSMLDRGLRTEAFF. Here the CDR3 DNA reads TGTGCCAGTAGTATGTTGGACAGGGGGCTACGCACTGAAGCTTTCTTT. The rearrangement links TRBV19 to TRBJ1-1; TRBD1 aligns across 11 bases. The junction had 7 bases not matched to a gene; V was cut back by 3 bases and J by 4 bases. The CDR3 covers 16 residues. Germline V lookup: CDR1 LNHDA, CDR2 SQIVND (reference sequence).

The chain employs TRBV28 and TRBJ2-5; possibly TRBD1 for D (5 bases). This CDR3 is built from 12 residues. Germline lookup yields CDR1 MDHEN and CDR2 SYDVKM. V was clipped by 9 bases and J by 0 bases, with 8 bases between them. The CDR3 nucleotides are TGTGCCAGTGAGGACAACCAAGAGACCCAGTACTTC. As protein: CASEDNQETQYF.

J is TRBJ1-2 and V is TRBV6-1; D call uncertain. The CDR3 is made up of 14 amino acids. The ends were cut back, 3 bases at V and 4 bases at J, with 12 bases in the middle. The germline CDR1 and CDR2 sequences are MNHNS and SASEGT. The CDR3, as DNA: TGTGCCAGCAGTGATGGTGCCAAAGTCTATGGCTACACCTTC. It specifies CASSDGAKVYGYTF.

The V and J genes are TRBV11-1 and TRBJ2-2; no clear D. Trimming took 1 base from V and 6 from J, leaving 6 bases between them. This CDR3 is built from 13 residues. The germline CDR1 and CDR2 sequences are SGHAT and FQDESV (reference sequence). The CDR3 bases are TGTGCCAGCAGCTTAGGAGTGTCCGGGGAGCTGTTTTTT. This sequence encodes CASSLGVSGELFF.

The chain recombines TRBV5-1 with TRBJ2-1; no reliable D call. The CDR3 extends over 12 amino acids. The V gene's germline CDR1 is SGHRS and CDR2 YFSETQ. The V end lost 0 bases, the J end lost 6 bases, and 4 bases lay between the germline ends. The CDR3 protein is CASSLDGNEQFF. DNA of the CDR3: TGCGCCAGCAGCTTGGACGGCAATGAGCAGTTCTTC.